This T cell receptor (beta chain) was sequenced in a study of cytomegalovirus exposure and HLA in healthy donors. Study results and caveats: Later work associated roughly 17,000 TCR beta sequences with HLA alleles at 0.05 false discovery rate. CMV serostatus was the sole immune exposure information available. When analyzed later, a missense DCLRE1C variant was found to be linked to TCR beta V- and J-gene trimming. Presence/absence comparisons presumed near-even sequencing depth among donors.

Notes on this clone: The antigen remains undetermined.

The PCR had 60 Vbeta and 13 Jbeta primers. The repertoire was sequenced with immunoSEQ multiplex PCR; TCRdb's copy has only in-frame clones and lacks some. The repertoire holds 250,000 to 350,000 clones, with 86% as singletons. This CDR3 has 15 residues. J lost 3 bases, V lost 1 base, and 2 bases had no gene match. Per germline, CDR1 SEHNR and CDR2 FQNEAQ (reference sequence). V usage is TRBV7-9 and J usage is TRBJ1-5, with TRBD1 matching 8 bases. This TCR derives from a man aged 35-49 years in good health and CMV-seropositive. Sample: PBMCs. The CDR3 region is CASSLGQGSNQPQHF. DNA of the CDR3: TGTGCCAGCAGCTTAGGACAGGGGTCCAATCAGCCCCAGCATTTT.